This T cell receptor (beta chain) was identified in a study of blood T cell repertoires in COVID-19. Study background: Samples taken during acute and convalescent COVID-19 were collected in the United States, Italy and Spain. The analysed material was cDNA or gDNA that came from T cells, B-cell-depleted T cells, or PBMCs.

Measured with immunoSEQ multiplex PCR; TCRdb has only the in-frame clones, and not every one. Of more than 80,000 clones in the sample, around four fifths are singletons; the top ten hold 15% to 20%. Losses at the gene ends were 3 bases for V and 7 bases for J; bases not matched to a gene: 7. The CDR3 runs 15 residues. Germline assignment: CDR1 MNHNY and CDR2 SVGAGI (reference sequence). The receptor was derived from a human donor in a cohort sampled during active COVID-19. The sample was peripheral blood. The gene calls are TRBV6-6 and TRBJ1-4, with 8 bases identical to TRBD1. The CDR3 here is CASSYSGTGTEKLFF. CDR3 nucleotide sequence: TGTGCCAGCAGTTATTCCGGGACAGGAACTGAAAAACTGTTTTTT.